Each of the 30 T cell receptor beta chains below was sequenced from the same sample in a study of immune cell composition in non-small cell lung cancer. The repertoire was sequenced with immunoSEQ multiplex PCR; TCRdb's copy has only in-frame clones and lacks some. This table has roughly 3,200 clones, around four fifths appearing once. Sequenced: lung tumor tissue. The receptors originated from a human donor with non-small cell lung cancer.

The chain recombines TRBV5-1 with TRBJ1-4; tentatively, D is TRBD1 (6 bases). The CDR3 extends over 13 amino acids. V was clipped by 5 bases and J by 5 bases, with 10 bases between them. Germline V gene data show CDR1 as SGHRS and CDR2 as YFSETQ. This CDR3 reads CASSTQGNEKLFF. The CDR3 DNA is TGCGCCAGCAGTACCCAGGGGAATGAAAAACTGTTTTTT.

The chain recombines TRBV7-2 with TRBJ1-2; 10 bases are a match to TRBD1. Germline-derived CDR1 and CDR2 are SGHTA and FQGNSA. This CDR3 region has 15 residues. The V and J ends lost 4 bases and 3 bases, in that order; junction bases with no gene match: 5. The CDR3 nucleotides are TGTGCCAGCAGCTCGGTGACAGGGGGCGACTATGGCTACACCTTC. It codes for CASSSVTGGDYGYTF.

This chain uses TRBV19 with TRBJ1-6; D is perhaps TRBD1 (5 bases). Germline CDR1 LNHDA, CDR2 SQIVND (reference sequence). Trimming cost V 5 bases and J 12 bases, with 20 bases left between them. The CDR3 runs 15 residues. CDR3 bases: TGTGCCAGTAGTCCCCCCGGGGCGACGGGGGAACCCCTCCACTTT. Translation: CASSPPGATGEPLHF.

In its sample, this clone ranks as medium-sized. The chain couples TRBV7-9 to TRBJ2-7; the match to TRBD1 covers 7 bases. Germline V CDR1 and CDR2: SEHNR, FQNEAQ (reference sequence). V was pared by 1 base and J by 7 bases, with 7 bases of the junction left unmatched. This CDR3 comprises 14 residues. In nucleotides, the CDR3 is TGTGCCAGCAGCTTAGTGGGGTCAGGGGGTGAGCAGTACTTC. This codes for CASSLVGSGGEQYF.

CDR3 nucleotide sequence: TGTGCCATCAGTCCCGGGACTAGCGGGGGATATGAGCAGTTCTTC. Amino acid sequence: CAISPGTSGGYEQFF. The chain couples TRBV10-3 to TRBJ2-1; 14 nucleotides line up with TRBD2. Germline CDR1 ENHRY, CDR2 SYGVKD. The CDR3 has 15 residues. J gave up 8 bases and V 5 bases, and 5 bases lay outside the gene matches.

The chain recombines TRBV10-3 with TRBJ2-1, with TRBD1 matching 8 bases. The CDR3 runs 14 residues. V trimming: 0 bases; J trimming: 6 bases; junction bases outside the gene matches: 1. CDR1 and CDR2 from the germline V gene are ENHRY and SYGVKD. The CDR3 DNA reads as TGTGCCATCAGTGAGTCCGGACAGGGCAATGAGCAGTTCTTC. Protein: CAISESGQGNEQFF.

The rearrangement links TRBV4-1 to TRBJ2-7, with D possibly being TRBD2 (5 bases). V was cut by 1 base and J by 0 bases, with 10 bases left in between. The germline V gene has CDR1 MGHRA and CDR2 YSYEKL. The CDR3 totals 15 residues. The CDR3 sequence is CASSQGSGFSYEQYF. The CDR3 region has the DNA TGCGCCAGCAGCCAAGGATCGGGGTTCTCCTACGAGCAGTACTTC.

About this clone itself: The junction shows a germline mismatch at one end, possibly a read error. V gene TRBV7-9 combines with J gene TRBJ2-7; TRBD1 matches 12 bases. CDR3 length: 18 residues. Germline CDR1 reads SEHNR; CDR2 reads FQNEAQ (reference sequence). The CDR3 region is CATSSPGQGAASSYEQYF. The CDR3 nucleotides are TGTGCCACCAGCTCGCCGGGACAGGGGGCCGCGAGCTCCTACGAGCAGTACTTC.

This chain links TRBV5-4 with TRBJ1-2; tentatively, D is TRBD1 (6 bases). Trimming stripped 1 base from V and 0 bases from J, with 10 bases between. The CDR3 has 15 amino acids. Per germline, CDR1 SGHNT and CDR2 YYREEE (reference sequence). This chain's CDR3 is CASSLWQGTNYGYTF. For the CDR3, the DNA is TGTGCCAGCAGCTTGTGGCAGGGGACTAACTATGGCTACACCTTC.

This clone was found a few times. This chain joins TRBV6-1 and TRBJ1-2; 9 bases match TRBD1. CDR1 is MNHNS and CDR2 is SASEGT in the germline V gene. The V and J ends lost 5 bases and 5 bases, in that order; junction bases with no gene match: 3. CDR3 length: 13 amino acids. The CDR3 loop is CASSIQGAYGYTF. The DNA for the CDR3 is TGTGCCAGCAGTATACAGGGGGCTTATGGCTACACCTTC.

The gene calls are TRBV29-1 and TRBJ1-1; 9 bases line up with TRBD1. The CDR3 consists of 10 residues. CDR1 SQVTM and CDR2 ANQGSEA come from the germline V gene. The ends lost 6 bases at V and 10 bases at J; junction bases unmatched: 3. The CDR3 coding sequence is TGCAGCGTAGGGGACAGGGCAGCTTTCTTT. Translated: CSVGDRAAFF. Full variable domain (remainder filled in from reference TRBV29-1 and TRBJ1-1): SAVISQKPSRDICQRGTSLTIQCQVDSQVTMMFWYRQQPGQSLTLIATANQGSEATYESGFVIDKFPISRPNLTFSTLTVSNMSPEDSSIYLCSVGDRAAFFGQGTRLTVV.

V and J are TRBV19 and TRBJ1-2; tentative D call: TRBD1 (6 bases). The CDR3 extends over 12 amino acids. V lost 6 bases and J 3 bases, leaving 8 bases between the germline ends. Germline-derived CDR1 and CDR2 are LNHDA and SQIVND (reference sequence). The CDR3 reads CASRTGYYGYTF. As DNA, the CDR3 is TGTGCCAGTAGGACAGGATACTATGGCTACACCTTC. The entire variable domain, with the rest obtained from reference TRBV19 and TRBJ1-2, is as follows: DGGITQSPKYLFRKEGQNVTLSCEQNLNHDAMYWYRQDPGQGLRLIYYSQIVNDFQKGDIAEGYSVSREKKESFPLTVTSAQKNPTAFYLCASRTGYYGYTFGSGTRLTVV.

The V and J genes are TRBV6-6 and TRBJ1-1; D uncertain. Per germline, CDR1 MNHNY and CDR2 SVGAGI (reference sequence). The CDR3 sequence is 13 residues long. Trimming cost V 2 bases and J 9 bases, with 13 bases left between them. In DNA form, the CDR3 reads TGTGCCAGCAGTTACCCCGCCGACTTGAAAGCTTTCTTT. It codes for CASSYPADLKAFF.

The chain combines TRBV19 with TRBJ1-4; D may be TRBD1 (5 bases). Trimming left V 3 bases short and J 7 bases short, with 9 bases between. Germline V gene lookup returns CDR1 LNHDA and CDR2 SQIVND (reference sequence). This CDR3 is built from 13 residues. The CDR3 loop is CASSIQGSEKLFF. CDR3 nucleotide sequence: TGTGCCAGTAGTATCCAGGGCAGTGAAAAACTGTTTTTT.

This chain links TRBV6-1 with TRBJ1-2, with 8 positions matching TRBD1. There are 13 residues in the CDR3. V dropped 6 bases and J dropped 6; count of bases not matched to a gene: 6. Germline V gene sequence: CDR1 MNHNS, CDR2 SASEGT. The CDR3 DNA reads TGTGCCAGCAGATCCCAGGGGGCGAATGGCTACACCTTC. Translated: CASRSQGANGYTF.

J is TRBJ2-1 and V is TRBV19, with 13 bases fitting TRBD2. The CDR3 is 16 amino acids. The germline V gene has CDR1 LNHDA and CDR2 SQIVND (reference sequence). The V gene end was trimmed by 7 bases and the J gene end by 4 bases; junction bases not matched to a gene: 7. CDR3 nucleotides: TGTGCCAGTAAAACTAGCGGGGGGGCCGTTTACAATGAGCAGTTCTTC. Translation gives CASKTSGGAVYNEQFF.

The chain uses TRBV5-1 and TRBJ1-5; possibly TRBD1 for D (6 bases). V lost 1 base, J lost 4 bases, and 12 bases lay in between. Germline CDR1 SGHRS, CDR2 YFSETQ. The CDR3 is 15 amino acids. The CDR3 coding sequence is TGCGCCAGCAGCTTGACGGGGGGCACGAATCAGCCCCAGCATTTT. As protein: CASSLTGGTNQPQHF.

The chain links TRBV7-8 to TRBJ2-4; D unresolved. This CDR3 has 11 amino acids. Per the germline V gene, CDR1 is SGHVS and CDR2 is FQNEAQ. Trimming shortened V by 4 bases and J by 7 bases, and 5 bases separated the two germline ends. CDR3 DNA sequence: TGTGCCAGCAGCTCCTTCAACATTCAGTACTTC. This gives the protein CASSSFNIQYF.

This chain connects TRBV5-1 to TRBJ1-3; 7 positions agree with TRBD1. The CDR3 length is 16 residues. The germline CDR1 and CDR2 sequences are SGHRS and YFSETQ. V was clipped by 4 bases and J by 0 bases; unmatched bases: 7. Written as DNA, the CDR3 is TGCGCCAGCAGCGCGACAGGGATGAGCTCTGGAAACACCATATATTTT. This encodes CASSATGMSSGNTIYF. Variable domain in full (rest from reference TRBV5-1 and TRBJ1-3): KAGVTQTPRYLIKTRGQQVTLSCSPISGHRSVSWYQQTPGQGLQFLFEYFSETQRNKGNFPGRFSGRQFSNSRSEMNVSTLELGDSALYLCASSATGMSSGNTIYFGEGSWLTVV.

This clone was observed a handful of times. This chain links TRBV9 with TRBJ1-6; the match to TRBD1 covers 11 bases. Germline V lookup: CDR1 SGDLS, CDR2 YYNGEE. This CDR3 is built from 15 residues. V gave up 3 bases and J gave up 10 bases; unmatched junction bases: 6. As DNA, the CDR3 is TGTGCCAGCAGCGGATGGGACAGGGGGGAGTCACCCCTCCACTTT. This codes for CASSGWDRGESPLHF.

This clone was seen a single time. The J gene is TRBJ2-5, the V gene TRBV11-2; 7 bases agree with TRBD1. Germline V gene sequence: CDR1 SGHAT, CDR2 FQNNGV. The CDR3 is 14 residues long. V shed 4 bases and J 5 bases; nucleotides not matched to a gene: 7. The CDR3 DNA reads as TGTGCCAGCAGCTCCACAGGGGTACAGGAGACCCAGTACTTC. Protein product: CASSSTGVQETQYF.

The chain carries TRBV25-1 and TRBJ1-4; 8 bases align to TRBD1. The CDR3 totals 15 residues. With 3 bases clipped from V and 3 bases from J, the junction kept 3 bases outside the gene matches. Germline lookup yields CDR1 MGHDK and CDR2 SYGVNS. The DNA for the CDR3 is TGTGCCAGCAGTGAGTCGACAGGGGCTAATGAAAAACTGTTTTTT. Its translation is CASSESTGANEKLFF.

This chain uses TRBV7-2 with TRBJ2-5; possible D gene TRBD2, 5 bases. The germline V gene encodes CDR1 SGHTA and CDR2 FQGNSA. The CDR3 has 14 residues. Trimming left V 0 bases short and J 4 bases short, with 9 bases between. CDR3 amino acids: CASSLAGRGETQYF. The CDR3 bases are TGTGCCAGCAGCTTAGCAGGGAGAGGAGAGACCCAGTACTTC. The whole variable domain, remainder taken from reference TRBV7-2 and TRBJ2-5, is GAGVSQSPSNKVTEKGKDVELRCDPISGHTALYWYRQSLGQGLEFLIYFQGNSAPDKSGLPSDRFSAERTGGSVSTLTIQRTQQEDSAVYLCASSLAGRGETQYFGPGTRLLVL.

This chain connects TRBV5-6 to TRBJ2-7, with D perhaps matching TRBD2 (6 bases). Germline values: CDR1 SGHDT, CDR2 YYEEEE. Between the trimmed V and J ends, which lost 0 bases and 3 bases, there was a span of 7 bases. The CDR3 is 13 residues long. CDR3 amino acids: CASSLEEGYEQYF. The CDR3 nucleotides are TGTGCCAGCAGCTTGGAGGAGGGCTACGAGCAGTACTTC.

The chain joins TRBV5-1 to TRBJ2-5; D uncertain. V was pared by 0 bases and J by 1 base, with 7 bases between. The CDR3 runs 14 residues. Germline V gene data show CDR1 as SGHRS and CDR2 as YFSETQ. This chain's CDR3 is CASSLENTQETQYF. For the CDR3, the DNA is TGCGCCAGCAGCTTGGAGAACACCCAAGAGACCCAGTACTTC.

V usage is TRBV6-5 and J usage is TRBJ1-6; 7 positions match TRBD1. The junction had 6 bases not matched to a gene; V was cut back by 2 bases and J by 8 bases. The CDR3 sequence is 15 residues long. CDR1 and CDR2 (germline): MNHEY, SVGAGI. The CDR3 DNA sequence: TGTGCCAGCAGTTACACAACAGGGGATGATTCACCCCTCCACTTT. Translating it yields CASSYTTGDDSPLHF.

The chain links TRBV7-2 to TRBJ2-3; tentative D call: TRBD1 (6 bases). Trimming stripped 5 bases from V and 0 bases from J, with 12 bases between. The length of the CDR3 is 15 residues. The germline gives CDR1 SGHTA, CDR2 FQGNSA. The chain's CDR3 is CASSPQGISTDTQYF. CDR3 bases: TGTGCCAGCAGCCCCCAGGGGATTAGCACAGATACGCAGTATTTT.

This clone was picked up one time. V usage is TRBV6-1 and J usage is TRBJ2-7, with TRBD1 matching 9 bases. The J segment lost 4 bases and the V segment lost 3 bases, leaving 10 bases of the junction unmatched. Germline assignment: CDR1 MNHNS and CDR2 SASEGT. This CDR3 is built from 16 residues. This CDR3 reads CASSEGQGSLGYEQYF. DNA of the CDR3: TGTGCCAGCAGTGAGGGACAGGGATCCTTGGGGTACGAGCAGTACTTC.

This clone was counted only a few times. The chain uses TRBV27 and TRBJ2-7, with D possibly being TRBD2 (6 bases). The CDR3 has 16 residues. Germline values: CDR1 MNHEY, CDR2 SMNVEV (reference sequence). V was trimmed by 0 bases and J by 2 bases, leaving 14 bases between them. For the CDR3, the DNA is TGTGCCAGCAGTTTATCGAGGGACTCCTTTCCCTACGAGCAGTACTTC. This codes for CASSLSRDSFPYEQYF.

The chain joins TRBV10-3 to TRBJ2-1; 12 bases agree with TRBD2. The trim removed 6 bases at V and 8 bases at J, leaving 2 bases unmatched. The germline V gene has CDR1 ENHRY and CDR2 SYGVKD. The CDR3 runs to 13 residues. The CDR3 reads CAIRGLAGYEQFF. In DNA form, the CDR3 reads TGTGCCATCAGGGGACTAGCGGGCTATGAGCAGTTCTTC.